These 10 T cell receptor beta chains were sequenced from one sample in a study of OX40 agonist ivuxolimab in advanced cancers. Only in-frame clones appear in the TCRdb table, and some are missing; sequencing was by immunoSEQ multiplex PCR. The sample yields around 60,000 clones, 85% to 90% seen once. Here the sequenced sample was CD4+ or CD8+ T cells sorted from blood, taken in a trial of the OX40 agonist ivuxolimab. The receptor set was obtained from an adult with an advanced solid tumor such as melanoma, head and neck, liver or kidney cancer.

The V and J genes are TRBV6-1 and TRBJ1-5, with a tentative D call TRBD1 (5 bases). Per the germline V gene, CDR1 is MNHNS and CDR2 is SASEGT. The length of the CDR3 is 13 residues. Here the CDR3 reads CAGQLTPNQPQHF. CDR3 DNA: TGTGCAGGACAACTGACACCCAATCAGCCCCAGCATTTT.

The V call is TRBV5-4, the J call TRBJ1-2; TRBD1 might be the D (6 bases). Germline CDR1 and CDR2: SGHNT and YYREEE (reference sequence). The CDR3 totals 14 residues. V lost 2 bases, J lost 8 bases, and 16 bases lay in between. CDR3 nucleotide sequence: TGTGCCAGCAGCTTTCGGCAGGGGCAATTGGGCTACACCTTC. It codes for CASSFRQGQLGYTF.

V and J are TRBV7-9 and TRBJ2-7, with TRBD1 identical over 7 bases. Germline V gene lookup returns CDR1 SEHNR and CDR2 FQNEAQ (reference sequence). The V gene end was trimmed by 6 bases and the J gene end by 2 bases; junction bases not matched to a gene: 7. The CDR3 runs to 14 residues. The CDR3 region has the DNA TGTGCCAGCAGTCCACCCGACAGGGCCTACGAGCAGTACTTC. Its protein is CASSPPDRAYEQYF.

The genes are TRBV11-2 and TRBJ2-5, with D perhaps matching TRBD2 (5 bases). The CDR3 consists of 18 residues. Trimming left V 1 base short and J 0 bases short, with 18 bases between. Germline values: CDR1 SGHAT, CDR2 FQNNGV. This chain's CDR3 is CASSLVPLSGNNQETQYF. Written as DNA, the CDR3 is TGTGCCAGCAGCTTAGTTCCTCTTTCGGGGAACAACCAAGAGACCCAGTACTTC. Using reference TRBV11-2 and TRBJ2-5 for the parts outside the CDR3, the full variable domain is EAGVAQSPRYKIIEKRQSVAFWCNPISGHATLYWYQQILGQGPKLLIQFQNNGVVDDSQLPKDRFSAERLKGVDSTLKIQPAKLEDSAVYLCASSLVPLSGNNQETQYFGPGTRLLVL.

The V gene is TRBV27, the J gene TRBJ2-7; 9 bases agree with TRBD1. Trimming removed 5 bases from V and 5 bases from J; junction bases left unmatched: 10. The CDR3 has 15 residues. The V gene's germline CDR1 is MNHEY and CDR2 SMNVEV (reference sequence). The CDR3 DNA follows: TGTGCCAGCAGTATAACACAGGGGGCCCCCCACGAGCAGTACTTC. As protein: CASSITQGAPHEQYF.

The chain employs TRBV9 and TRBJ2-1; TRBD2 is a possible D gene (6 bases). Germline CDR1 reads SGDLS; CDR2 reads YYNGEE. The CDR3 has 16 amino acids. V gave up 0 bases and J gave up 4 bases, with 14 bases separating them. The CDR3 loop reads CASSVGLEPTYNEQFF. For the CDR3, the DNA is TGTGCCAGCAGCGTAGGACTAGAACCTACTTACAATGAGCAGTTCTTC.

This rearrangement joins TRBV11-2 to TRBJ2-7; D unresolved. Trimming left V 6 bases short and J 4 bases short, with 1 base between. The length of the CDR3 is 9 residues. Germline V gene sequence: CDR1 SGHAT, CDR2 FQNNGV. The chain's CDR3 is CASSYEQYF. The DNA of the CDR3 is TGTGCCAGCAGTTACGAGCAGTACTTC.

V and J are TRBV10-3 and TRBJ2-7; 10 positions agree with TRBD2. The CDR3 is 15 amino acids. V lost 8 bases to trimming and J lost 3 bases; unmatched junction nucleotides: 10. Germline V gene sequence: CDR1 ENHRY, CDR2 SYGVKD. The CDR3: CAIGTERGGFYEQYF. The CDR3 DNA reads as TGTGCCATCGGGACGGAGCGGGGGGGCTTCTACGAGCAGTACTTC.

This clone was observed a handful of times. This chain uses TRBV11-1 with TRBJ2-4; the D gene could be TRBD1 or TRBD2 (5 bases each). Germline CDR1 SGHAT, CDR2 FQDESV (reference sequence). Trimming pared 4 bases from V and 11 bases from J, leaving 18 bases between. The CDR3 spans 14 residues. The CDR3 region is CASSWDPSSSVQYF. For the CDR3, the DNA is TGTGCCAGCAGCTGGGACCCAAGTTCTTCCGTTCAGTACTTC.

J is TRBJ2-5 and V is TRBV19; no clear D gene. This CDR3 is built from 15 residues. V lost 5 bases, J lost 5 bases, and 18 bases lay in between. CDR1 is LNHDA, CDR2 SQIVND, per germline (reference sequence). The CDR3: CASSPLGSLTETQYF. Here the CDR3 DNA reads TGTGCCAGTAGTCCCCTCGGGTCGTTGACTGAGACCCAGTACTTC.